These T cell receptor beta chains were read from a single sample in a study of cytomegalovirus exposure and HLA in healthy donors. Here immunoSEQ multiplex PCR was the method, and the copy in TCRdb shows in-frame clones only, minus some. The data hold around 58,000 clones, with 60% to 80% observed a single time. The material sequenced was PBMCs. The receptors were gathered from a female donor in good health and CMV-seronegative. CDR3s include the opening cysteine and the closing phenylalanine or tryptophan. The D gene is left open where the match is weak. Size values are once, few and many counts, or a class for expanded clones, and some rows have none.

TRBV4-2	TRBD2	.	TRBJ2-5	TGTGCCAGCAGCCAAGACGAAGCGGGAGGGCCGTGGGAGCAGTACTTC	CASSQDEAGGPWEQYF
TRBV11-1	TRBD1	.	TRBJ2-7	TGTGCCAGCAGCTTGACAGGGTCGTGGGAGCAGTACTTC	CASSLTGSWEQYF
TRBV6-5	TRBD1	.	TRBJ1-4	TGTGCCAGCAGTTACTCATCAGGGGGCGGTGAAAAACTGTTTTTT	CASSYSSGGGEKLFF
TRBV11-2	.	.	TRBJ2-1	TGTGCCAGCAGCTTCCCACTTGGCAATGAGCAGTTCTTC	CASSFPLGNEQFF
TRBV19	.	.	TRBJ1-6	TGTGCCAGTAGTATTGGGGGGAATTCACCCCTCCACTTT	CASSIGGNSPLHF
TRBV7-3	TRBD2	.	TRBJ2-7	TGTGCCAGCAGCTCCGCGGGAGTCTCCCACGAGCAGTACTTC	CASSSAGVSHEQYF
TRBV9	.	.	TRBJ2-3	TGTGCCAGCTCAGGGGCGAGAACAGATACGCAGTATTTT	CASSGARTDTQYF
TRBV9	.	.	TRBJ1-3	TGTGCCAGCAGCGATACAGGTCCTCTCTCTGGAAACACCATATATTTT	CASSDTGPLSGNTIYF
TRBV5-4	TRBD1	.	TRBJ2-1	TGTGCCAGCAGCTCCAGGACAGGGGATGGCGATGAGCAGTTCTTC	CASSSRTGDGDEQFF
TRBV27	TRBD2	.	TRBJ2-7	TGTGCCAGCAGTCCGTTATTCGCGGGAGGGACATACGAGCAGTACTTC	CASSPLFAGGTYEQYF
TRBV7-9	.	.	TRBJ1-1	TGTGCCAGCAGCTCGAGGGACTGGGAAAACACTGAAGCTTTCTTT	CASSSRDWENTEAFF
TRBV4-2	TRBD2	.	TRBJ2-3	TGTGCCAGCAGCCAAGAGTGGTTAGCGGGGGACACAGATACGCAGTATTTT	CASSQEWLAGDTDTQYF
TRBV5-1	.	.	TRBJ2-1	TGCGCCAGCAGCCAGGACTCGCGGAAACAGTTCTTC	CASSQDSRKQFF
TRBV10-2	TRBD2	.	TRBJ2-2	TGCGCCAGCAGTGCCCTAGCGGAGTCCACCGGGGAGCTGTTTTTT	CASSALAESTGELFF
TRBV10-3	TRBD1	.	TRBJ1-4	TGTGCCACGAGGGGGGACAGACGACATGAAAAACTGTTTTTT	CATRGDRRHEKLFF
TRBV7-2	TRBD1	.	TRBJ2-5	TGTGCCAGCAGCGCGAGACAGGGGGCGGGGGTAGAGACCCAGTACTTC	CASSARQGAGVETQYF
TRBV5-1	TRBD2	.	TRBJ2-7	TGCGCCAGCAGCTTGGCCGGGACTAGCGGGAGTGGCTCCTACGAGCAGTACTTC	CASSLAGTSGSGSYEQYF
TRBV4-2	TRBD2	few	TRBJ2-1	TGTGCCAGCAGCCAAGGGAGTGCGGGAGGGATCGATGAGCAGTTCTTC	CASSQGSAGGIDEQFF
TRBV2	.	.	TRBJ2-7	TGTGCCAGCAGGAGACTTGATGACCACGAGCAGTACTTC	CASRRLDDHEQYF
TRBV29-1	TRBD2	.	TRBJ2-5	TGCAGCGTTCGGACTAGCGGAGAGACCCAGTACTTC	CSVRTSGETQYF
TRBV19	TRBD1	.	TRBJ2-7	TGTGCCAGTAGTTCACAGGGGTTCTACGAGCAGTACTTC	CASSSQGFYEQYF
TRBV2	.	.	TRBJ2-3	TGTGCCAGCAGTCCTACTAGCAGCACAGATACGCAGTATTTT	CASSPTSSTDTQYF
TRBV6-5	TRBD1	few	TRBJ2-7	TGTGCCAGCACTGGACAGGGCCCCCCCTACGAGCAGTACTTC	CASTGQGPPYEQYF
TRBV18	.	.	TRBJ2-5	TGTGCCAGCTCACCAAGGCGGGAGACCCAGTACTTC	CASSPRRETQYF
TRBV7-2	TRBD1	.	TRBJ2-7	TGTGCCAGCAGCTTAGCCGGGACAGGGGCCCCCTACGAGCAGTACTTC	CASSLAGTGAPYEQYF
TRBV19	TRBD1	.	TRBJ1-2	TGTGCCAGTAGTGACGCCGACAGGGGGTATGGCTACACCTTC	CASSDADRGYGYTF
TRBV7-3	TRBD1	.	TRBJ2-5	TGTGCCAGCAGTCAGACAGGGGCCCAAGAGACCCAGTACTTC	CASSQTGAQETQYF
TRBV19	.	.	TRBJ1-5	TGTGCCAGTAGTATTCAGGGTCAGCCCCAGCATTTT	CASSIQGQPQHF
TRBV5-6	.	.	TRBJ2-5	TGTGCCAGCAGCTTGGGGGGCACCCAAGAGACCCAGTACTTC	CASSLGGTQETQYF
TRBV4-3	.	.	TRBJ2-7	TGCGCCAGCAGCCAAGATAAAGCGGCCAGCTACGAGCAGTACTTC	CASSQDKAASYEQYF
TRBV7-6	TRBD1	once	TRBJ1-1	TGTGCCAGCAGCCCACGCCCGGGACAGCTGAACACTGAAGCTTTCTTT	CASSPRPGQLNTEAFF
TRBV7-9	.	.	TRBJ1-4	TGTGCGAGCAGCCCTAGTCTTAAAACTAATGAAAAACTGTTTTTT	CASSPSLKTNEKLFF
TRBV27	TRBD1	.	TRBJ1-4	TGTGCCAGCAGTCCCGACAGGGGCCGGGTTGAAAAACTGTTTTTT	CASSPDRGRVEKLFF
TRBV9	.	.	TRBJ2-7	TGTGCCAGCAGCGGAACGGGACTGGGGGAGCAGTACTTC	CASSGTGLGEQYF
TRBV19	TRBD1	medium-sized	TRBJ1-1	TGTGCCAGTAGTATGAGGGCTGGGAGCAGAGGGACAGTTCGCGCCACTGAAGCTTTCTTT	CASSMRAGSRGTVRATEAFF
TRBV7-3	TRBD2	few	TRBJ2-2	TGTGCCAGCAGCTTACGGGGGGGTCACGGAGTCACCGGGGAGCTGTTTTTT	CASSLRGGHGVTGELFF
TRBV7-9	.	.	TRBJ2-3	TGTGCCAGCAGCGGCCCTGGAGGCACAGATACGCAGTATTTT	CASSGPGGTDTQYF
TRBV25-1	TRBD2	.	TRBJ2-1	TGTGCCAGCAGTGAAGTCGGGAGGGCTTCCAAAGCCTACAATGAGCAGTTCTTC	CASSEVGRASKAYNEQFF
TRBV5-1	TRBD2	.	TRBJ2-5	TGCGCCAGCAGCTGGGGAGCGGGGACCCAAGAGACCCAGTACTTC	CASSWGAGTQETQYF
TRBV27	.	.	TRBJ1-3	TGTGCCAGCAGTAGCAGGTCTGGAAACACCATATATTTT	CASSSRSGNTIYF
TRBV19	.	.	TRBJ2-7	TGTGCCAGTAGTTTCCAGGGTGGTATCGGGTACGAGCAGTACTTC	CASSFQGGIGYEQYF
TRBV7-3	TRBD1	.	TRBJ2-7	TGTGCCAGCAGCTCGACAGGGGGGGCCTACGAGCAGTACTTC	CASSSTGGAYEQYF